This T cell receptor beta chain was identified in a study of blood T cells in healthy people across ages. Study details: Template switching picked up about one barcoded beta molecule for each two T cells. Study results and limitations: A roughly linear fall in TCR beta diversity per million T cells was seen with increasing age.

Details on this clonotype: Its specificity is not known.

A sample-barcoded 5' primer and a J-beta primer mix were used in a second PCR of roughly 7 to 11 cycles. TCRdb processed the 5' RACE reads anew with MiXCR; each CDR3 protein has one entry. Of hundreds of thousands of distinct CDR3 sequences in the sample, more than 55% were seen once. The germline V gene has CDR1 MGHDK and CDR2 SYGVNS. The CDR3 contains 13 residues. This clonotype was sampled from a man aged 35-49 years in good health. Sequencing was carried out using blood. The rearrangement links TRBV25-1 to TRBJ2-4; D not certain. The J call could be wrong; TRBJ2-7 is a better fit for the DNA end. The CDR3 bases are TGTGCCATCTCTGCGGCCGGCTCCTACGAGCAGTACTTC. Translated: CAISAAGSYEQYF.